This T cell receptor (beta chain) was captured by sequencing in a study of blood T cells in healthy people across ages (dated by TCRdb to between 2014 and 2016). For the wider study: In model experiments, roughly one uniquely barcoded TCR beta cDNA molecule per two T cells was captured by template switching. Age-related changes in TCR beta repertoire diversity were measured in the study by deep sequencing normalized with unique cDNA molecular identifiers. Donors were grouped into four age groups: young (average about 15 years), middle-aged (39), aged (approximately 58) and long-lived (around 80). The study analyzed two additional independent replicas of 1 million unique cDNA reads from the same blood draw for two donors, one aged 18 to 29 and one aged 80 or older.

Notes on this clonotype: Its recognized antigen is unknown. Qualities for individual bases were not recorded, and no much larger clone is one base off.

Overall study outcomes, separate from this receptor: Donor CMV infection status was unknown, potentially confounding age-related changes in expanded clonotypes. Observed TCR beta diversity per million T cells fell roughly linearly with age, and a significant reduction was already apparent by age about 38. There was a strong correlation between observed TCR beta diversity and the percentage of naive T cells measured by flow cytometry. Bulk unsorted PBMC profiling prevented conclusive comparison of naive and antigen-experienced compartments. Estimates of total diversity from one million sequenced T cells were regarded as lower bounds and underestimates. Compared with the aged group, the long-lived group had more naive CD4+ T cells, fewer expanded clones and increased TCR diversity, a pattern suggesting age selection.

V drops 4 bases and J drops 7 bases, leaving 14 bases in between. The CDR3 sequence holds 14 residues, the cysteine and phenylalanine included. Only the CDR3 DNA stays, 42 bases, in frame from base 1. The roughly 39 donors, aged about 6 to 95 years, were systemically healthy Caucasian individuals from Russia. About 10 milliliters of peripheral blood were drawn from each donor into EDTA-treated Vacutainer tubes. Ficoll-Paque density-gradient centrifugation was used to isolate PBMCs, with at least 6.5 million per sample. Total RNA, at least 6 micrograms per sample, was extracted from PBMCs with Trizol reagent. The percentages of naive CD45RAhigh/CD27high T cells were determined by flow cytometry on a PBMC aliquot from every donor. Receptor libraries were prepared by 5' RACE. The data were produced on an Illumina HiSeq 2500. A second about 7 to 11 cycle PCR used a sample-barcoded 5' primer and a J-beta primer mix. A template-switch 5' adaptor carrying 12 random nucleotides introduced a unique molecular identifier onto each TCR beta cDNA molecule. Each sample yielded at least 3 million CDR3-containing paired-end reads. First-strand cDNA synthesis was performed from all RNA using the Mint cDNA synthesis kit, with priming by a TRBC-specific oligonucleotide. After uracil-DNA glycosylase treatment, a first 18-cycle PCR used universal primers M1SS and BC2_uni_R on all cDNA. Under the source paper's analysis protocol: Normalization of each sample was performed by random selection of 1 million high-quality reads, each carrying a distinct molecular identifier. Instead of being binned into consensus sequences, reads that shared molecular identifiers were thrown out. MiTCR, with a Q25 quality threshold and the strictest error-elimination algorithm, was used for CDR3 identification, clonotype clustering and error correction. Lower-bound total TCR beta diversity was estimated with a nonparametric unseen species model using Euler transformation. TCRdb itself trimmed the public reads at Q25 with fastp, ran MiXCR and retained productive beta chains. CDR3 protein sequences are deduplicated, and each keeps its most common genes and DNA. None of the V and J calls come from the authors' own analysis; TCRdb made them. The sample includes more than 1,000,000 distinct CDR3 sequences, with 20% to 25% observed a single time. The ten largest make up around 0.7% of the sample.

This sample also belongs to another study, concerning T cells of mothers and their children. The second study's paper adds: The donors were nine systemically healthy Caucasian individuals, made up of three mothers and their six children. cDNA synthesis consumed the entire amount of extracted RNA, loaded at about 1.5 ug RNA in each 15 ul reaction. In the second PCR, sample barcodes and 2-4 random nucleotides were introduced via the M1S primer. Over 9.5 million TCR beta CDR3 reads came from each mother, compared with 2.5 million to 3.5 million reads from each child. Thymic selection similarly shapes TCR recombination output in related and unrelated pairs, with minor effect from inherited differences. Normalized repertoire overlap was always slightly but never significantly higher in related than unrelated mother-child pairs. Persistent microchimeric T cell clones were not detected, at a sensitivity of about 90 clones per million clonotypes. The study used deep NGS to compare TCR beta repertoires of mothers and children, seeking features distinguishing related mother-child pairs from unrelated individuals. The mean age was 40 +/- 4 years for the mothers and around 10 +/- 4 years for the children. After adapters were ligated using NEBNext reagents, the libraries underwent 100+100 nt paired-end sequencing on an Illumina HiSeq 2000. Mother and child libraries were prepared a month apart and sequenced in separate runs to prevent cross-contamination. For each donor, between about 500,000 and 2,200,000 distinct TCR beta clonotypes were identified. Naive TCR beta clonotypes were estimated from low-frequency clonotypes matched to each donor's FACS-determined naive share, without sorting.

The V and J genes are TRBV12-3 or TRBV12-4 and TRBJ2-1, and possibly TRBD1, on 6 matching bases. Sequencing used blood. The source of this sequence is a girl aged 2 to 10 in good health. This receptor has the CDR3 CASSSSHTGNEQFF. The DNA sequence reads TGTGCCAGCAGTTCGTCACACACAGGGAATGAGCAGTTCTTC.